The TCR beta chain described here comes from a study of cytomegalovirus exposure and HLA in healthy donors. The CDR3 sequence is 15 residues long. Germline V lookup: CDR1 SGHRS, CDR2 YFSETQ. Germline trimming cut 3 bases from V and 7 bases from J; bases unmatched to any gene: 11. PCR employed 60 Vbeta and 13 Jbeta primers. This table comes from immunoSEQ multiplex PCR, and its TCRdb copy is limited to in-frame clones, with some not included. The data hold roughly 100,000 clones, with 60% to 75% observed a single time. The study's findings and limits: A classifier reportedly called cytomegalovirus status with high sensitivity and specificity. Being productive about 87% or about 30% of the time was typical of most TCR beta V segments in an earlier analysis. Whilst most TCR sequences proved rare, a subset of public TCRs occurred across many donors.

Details on this clone: Its antigen is currently unknown.

The receptor was isolated from a man between 60 and 70 years old in good health and CMV-seronegative. The gene calls are TRBV5-1 and TRBJ1-1; TRBD1 matches at 8 bases. Sequencing was carried out using PBMCs. CDR3 region: CASSSLTRGPSEAFF. The CDR3 bases are TGCGCCAGCAGCTCATTGACCAGGGGGCCGAGTGAAGCTTTCTTT. Drawing the rest from reference TRBV5-1 and TRBJ1-1, the complete variable domain is KAGVTQTPRYLIKTRGQQVTLSCSPISGHRSVSWYQQTPGQGLQFLFEYFSETQRNKGNFPGRFSGRQFSNSRSEMNVSTLELGDSALYLCASSSLTRGPSEAFFGQGTRLTVV.